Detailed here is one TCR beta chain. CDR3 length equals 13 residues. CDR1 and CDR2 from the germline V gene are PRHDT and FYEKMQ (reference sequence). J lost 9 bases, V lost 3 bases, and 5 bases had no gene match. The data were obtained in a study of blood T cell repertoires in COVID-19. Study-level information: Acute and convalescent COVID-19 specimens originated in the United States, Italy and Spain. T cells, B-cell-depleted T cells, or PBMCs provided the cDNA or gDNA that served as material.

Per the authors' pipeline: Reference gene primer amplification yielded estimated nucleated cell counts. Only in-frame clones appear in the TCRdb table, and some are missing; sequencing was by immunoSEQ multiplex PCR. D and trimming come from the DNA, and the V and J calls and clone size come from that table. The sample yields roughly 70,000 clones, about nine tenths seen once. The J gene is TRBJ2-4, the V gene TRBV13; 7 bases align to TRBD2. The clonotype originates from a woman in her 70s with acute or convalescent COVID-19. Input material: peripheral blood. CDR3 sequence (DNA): TGTGCCAGCAGCTTCGGACTAGGATCCATTCAGTACTTC. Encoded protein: CASSFGLGSIQYF.